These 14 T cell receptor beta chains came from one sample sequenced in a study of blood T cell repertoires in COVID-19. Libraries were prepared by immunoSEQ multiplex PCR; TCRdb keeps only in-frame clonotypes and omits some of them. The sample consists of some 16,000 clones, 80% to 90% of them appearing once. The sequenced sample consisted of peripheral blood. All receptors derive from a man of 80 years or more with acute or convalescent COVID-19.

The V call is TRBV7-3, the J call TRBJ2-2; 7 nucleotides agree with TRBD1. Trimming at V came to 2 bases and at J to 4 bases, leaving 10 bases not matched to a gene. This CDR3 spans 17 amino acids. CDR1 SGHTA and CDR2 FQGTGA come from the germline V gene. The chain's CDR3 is CASSLGQGDVSTGELFF. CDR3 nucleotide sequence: TGTGCCAGCAGCTTAGGTCAGGGGGATGTCAGCACCGGGGAGCTGTTTTTT.

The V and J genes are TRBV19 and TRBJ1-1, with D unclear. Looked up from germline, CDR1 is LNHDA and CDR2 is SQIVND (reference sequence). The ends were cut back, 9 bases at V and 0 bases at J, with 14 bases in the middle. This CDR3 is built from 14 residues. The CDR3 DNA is TGTGCCAGCAGTCGAAGCCAAATGAACACTGAAGCTTTCTTT. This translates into CASSRSQMNTEAFF. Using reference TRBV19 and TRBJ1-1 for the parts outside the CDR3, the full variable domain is DGGITQSPKYLFRKEGQNVTLSCEQNLNHDAMYWYRQDPGQGLRLIYYSQIVNDFQKGDIAEGYSVSREKKESFPLTVTSAQKNPTAFYLCASSRSQMNTEAFFGQGTRLTVV.

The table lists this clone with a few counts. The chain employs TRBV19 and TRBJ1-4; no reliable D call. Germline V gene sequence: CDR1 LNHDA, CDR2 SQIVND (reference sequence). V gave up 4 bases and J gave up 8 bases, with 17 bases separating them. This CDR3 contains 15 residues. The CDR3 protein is CASSNNRARGEKLFF. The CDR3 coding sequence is TGTGCCAGTAGTAATAACCGGGCCCGAGGGGAAAAACTGTTTTTT.

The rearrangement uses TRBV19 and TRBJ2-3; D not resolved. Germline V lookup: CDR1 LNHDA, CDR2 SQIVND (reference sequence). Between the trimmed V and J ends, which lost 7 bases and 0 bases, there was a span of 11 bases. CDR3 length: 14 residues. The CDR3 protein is CASTLAGSTDTQYF. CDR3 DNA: TGTGCCAGTACCCTGGCAGGTAGCACAGATACGCAGTATTTT.

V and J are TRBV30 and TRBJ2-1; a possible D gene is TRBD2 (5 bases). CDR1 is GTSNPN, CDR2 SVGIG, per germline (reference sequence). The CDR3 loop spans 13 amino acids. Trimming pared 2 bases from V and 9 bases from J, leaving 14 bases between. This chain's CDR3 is CAWSNEGVSEQFF. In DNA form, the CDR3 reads TGTGCCTGGAGTAACGAGGGAGTTAGTGAGCAGTTCTTC.

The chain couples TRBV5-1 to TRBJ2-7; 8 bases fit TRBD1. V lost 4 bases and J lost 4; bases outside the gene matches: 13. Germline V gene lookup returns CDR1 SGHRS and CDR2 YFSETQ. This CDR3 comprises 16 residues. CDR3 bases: TGCGCCAGCAGCACTGGACAGGGTCAGGACAGGTACGAGCAGTACTTC. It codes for CASSTGQGQDRYEQYF.

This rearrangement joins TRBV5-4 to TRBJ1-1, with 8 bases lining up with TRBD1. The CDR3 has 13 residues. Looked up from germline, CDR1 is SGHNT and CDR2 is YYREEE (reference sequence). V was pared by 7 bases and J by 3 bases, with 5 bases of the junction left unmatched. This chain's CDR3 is CASCRGRDTEAFF. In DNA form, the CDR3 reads TGTGCCAGCTGCAGGGGGCGGGACACTGAAGCTTTCTTT.

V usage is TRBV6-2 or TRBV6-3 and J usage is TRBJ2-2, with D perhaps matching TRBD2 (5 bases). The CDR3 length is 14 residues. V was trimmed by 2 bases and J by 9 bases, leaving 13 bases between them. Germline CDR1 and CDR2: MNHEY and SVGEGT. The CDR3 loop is CASSYGGSLWELFF. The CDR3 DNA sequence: TGTGCCAGCAGTTACGGAGGTAGTCTCTGGGAGCTGTTTTTT.

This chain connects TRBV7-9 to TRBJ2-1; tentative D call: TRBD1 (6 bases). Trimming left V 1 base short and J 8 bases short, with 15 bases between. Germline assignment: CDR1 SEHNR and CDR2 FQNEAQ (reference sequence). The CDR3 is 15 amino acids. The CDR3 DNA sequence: TGTGCCAGCAGCTTAGGGGGGCCAGGGCAATATGAGCAGTTCTTC. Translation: CASSLGGPGQYEQFF.

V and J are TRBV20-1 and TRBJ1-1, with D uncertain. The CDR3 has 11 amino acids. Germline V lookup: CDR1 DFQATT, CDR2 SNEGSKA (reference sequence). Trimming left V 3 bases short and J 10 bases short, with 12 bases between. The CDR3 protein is CSASRELRAFF. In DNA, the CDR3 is TGCAGTGCTAGTAGGGAGTTGAGAGCTTTCTTT.

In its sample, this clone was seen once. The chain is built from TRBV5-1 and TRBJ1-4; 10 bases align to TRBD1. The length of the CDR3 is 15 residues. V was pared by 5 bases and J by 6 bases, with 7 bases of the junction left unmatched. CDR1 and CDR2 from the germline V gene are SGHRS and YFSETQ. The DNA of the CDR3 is TGCGCCAGCAGGTCCAGGGGGACAGGGGATGAAAAACTGTTTTTT. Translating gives CASRSRGTGDEKLFF.

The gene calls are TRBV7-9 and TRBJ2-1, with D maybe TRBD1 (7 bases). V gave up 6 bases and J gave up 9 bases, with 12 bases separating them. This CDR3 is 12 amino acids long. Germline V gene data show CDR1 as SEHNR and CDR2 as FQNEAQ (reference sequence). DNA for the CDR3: TGTGCCAGCAGACGTCAGGGGGGTGAGCAGTTCTTC. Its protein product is CASRRQGGEQFF. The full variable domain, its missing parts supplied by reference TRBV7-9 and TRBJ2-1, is DTGVSQNPRHKITKRGQNVTFRCDPISEHNRLYWYRQTLGQGPEFLTYFQNEAQLEKSRLLSDRFSAERPKGSFSTLEIQRTEQGDSAMYLCASRRQGGEQFFGPGTRLTVL.

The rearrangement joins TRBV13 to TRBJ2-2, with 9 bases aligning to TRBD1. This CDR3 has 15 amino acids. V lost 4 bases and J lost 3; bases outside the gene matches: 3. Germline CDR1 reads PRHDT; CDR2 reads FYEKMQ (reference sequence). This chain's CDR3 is CASSWDRADTGELFF. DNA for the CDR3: TGTGCCAGCAGCTGGGACAGGGCGGACACCGGGGAGCTGTTTTTT.

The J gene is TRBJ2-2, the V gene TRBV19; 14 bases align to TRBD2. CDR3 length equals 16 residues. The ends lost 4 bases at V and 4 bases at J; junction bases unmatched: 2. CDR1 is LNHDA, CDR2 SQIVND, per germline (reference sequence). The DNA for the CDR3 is TGTGCCAGTAGTACCGGGACTAGCGGGAGCACCGGGGAGCTGTTTTTT. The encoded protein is CASSTGTSGSTGELFF.